This record looks at one TCR beta chain sequence and its context. The data were taken from a study of blood T cell repertoires in COVID-19. Study overall: Both acute and convalescent COVID-19 samples were obtained from the United States, Italy and Spain. In each case, the material was cDNA or gDNA derived from T cells, B-cell-depleted T cells, or PBMCs.

In the original workflow: Amplification from reference gene primers served as the basis for estimated nucleated cell counts. The repertoire was sequenced with immunoSEQ multiplex PCR; TCRdb's copy has only in-frame clones and lacks some. That table supplies the V and J calls and clone size; D and trimming were determined from the DNA. The table lists over 120,000 clones, over 65% of them singletons. The germline CDR1 and CDR2 sequences are SQVTM and ANQGSEA. The V gene end was trimmed by 7 bases and the J gene end by 3 bases; junction bases not matched to a gene: 12. The CDR3 is 15 amino acids. The sample comprised peripheral blood. The V and J genes are TRBV29-1 and TRBJ1-1; 9 bases are shared with TRBD1. This TCR was recovered from a human donor in a cohort sampled during active COVID-19. The CDR3 here is CSAQDWDRVYTEAFF. CDR3 sequence (DNA): TGCAGCGCCCAAGACTGGGACAGGGTATACACTGAAGCTTTCTTT.